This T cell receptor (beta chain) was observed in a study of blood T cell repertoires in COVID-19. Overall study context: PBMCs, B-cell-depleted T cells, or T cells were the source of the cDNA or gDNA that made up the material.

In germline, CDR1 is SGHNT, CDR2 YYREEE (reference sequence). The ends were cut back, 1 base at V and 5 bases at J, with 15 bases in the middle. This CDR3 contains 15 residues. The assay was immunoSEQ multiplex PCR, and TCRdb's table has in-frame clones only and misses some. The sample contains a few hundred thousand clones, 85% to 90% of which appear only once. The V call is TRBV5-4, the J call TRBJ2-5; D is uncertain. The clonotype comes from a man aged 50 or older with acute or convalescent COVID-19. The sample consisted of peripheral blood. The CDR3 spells CASSLMTLQGETQYF. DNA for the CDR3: TGTGCCAGCAGCTTGATGACATTACAAGGCGAGACCCAGTACTTC.